This T cell receptor (beta chain) was retrieved from a study of T cell responses to AZD1222 COVID-19 vaccine. The CDR3 covers 14 residues. V was shortened by 4 bases and J by 0 bases, with 10 bases between the two germline ends. Looked up from germline, CDR1 is SGHTA and CDR2 is FQGNSA. The protocol was immunoSEQ multiplex PCR, while the TCRdb copy is restricted to in-frame clones and leaves out a portion. This sample carries about 100,000 clones, about 92% of them seen once, and the ten largest clones take about 1.2%. A few counts support this clone. This clonotype was sampled from an adult in good health. This specimen was peripheral blood, taken on day 0 of AZD1222 vaccination. The gene calls are TRBV7-2 and TRBJ2-7; D is possibly TRBD2 (6 bases). CDR3 nucleotides: TGTGCCAGCAGCTCCCTAGCGTACTCCTACGAGCAGTACTTC. It codes for CASSSLAYSYEQYF.